This T cell receptor beta chain was obtained from a study of blood T cell repertoires in COVID-19. The CDR3 consists of 14 residues. Germline CDR1 WNHNN, CDR2 SYGVQD (reference sequence). The V and J ends lost 5 bases and 2 bases respectively, with 11 bases between them. Sequenced by immunoSEQ multiplex PCR; TCRdb stores in-frame clones only, minus some. The sample carries about 71,000 clones, approximately 92% recorded once. The sequencing input was peripheral blood. This clonotype originated in a woman over 75 with acute or convalescent COVID-19. The chain employs TRBV10-1 and TRBJ2-3; the D gene is possibly TRBD2 (5 bases). CDR3 nucleotide sequence: TGCGCCAGCAGTCGAGGGCCCTACACAGATACGCAGTATTTT. It yields the protein CASSRGPYTDTQYF.